What follows is one TCR beta chain and its context. Its antigen is not known. The data originate from a study of cytomegalovirus exposure and HLA in healthy donors. Study-wide background: There were around 100 million unique TCR beta sequences, drawn from 200 million or so T cells, in an earlier analysis. General observations from the study: Later analysis identified several of the most significant clusters that appeared linked to common viral pathogens. Reports indicated that the classifier achieved high specificity and sensitivity in diagnosing cytomegalovirus status.

Primers for the PCR totalled 60 Vbeta and 13 Jbeta. Profiled with immunoSEQ multiplex PCR; TCRdb holds only in-frame clones, not every one. The data show about 200,000 clones, with 80% to 90% seen just once and less than 0.35% held by the top ten. There are 16 residues in the CDR3. The V and J ends lost 3 bases and 0 bases respectively, with 13 bases between them. Germline CDR1 is SGHRS and CDR2 is YFSETQ. The genes are TRBV5-1 and TRBJ2-1, with TRBD2 as a possible D gene (5 bases). The sequencing input was PBMCs. The clonotype originates from a woman under 40 in good health and CMV-seronegative. DNA for the CDR3: TGCGCCAGCAGCTCCCTCAGCGGCTTCTCCTACAATGAGCAGTTCTTC. It translates to CASSSLSGFSYNEQFF.